A single T cell receptor (beta chain) is shown here with its context. This entry comes from a study of T cell changes during pregnancy in multiple sclerosis. CDR1 is MNHNS and CDR2 is SASEGT in the germline V gene. The CDR3 consists of 14 residues. V trimming: 4 bases; J trimming: 6 bases; junction bases outside the gene matches: 3. Using immunoSEQ multiplex PCR, the repertoire was profiled, and TCRdb retains in-frame clones only, with some absent. The table lists under 110,000 clones, around 90% of them singletons. The TCR comes from a female donor with multiple sclerosis, enrolled in a pregnancy study. The material sequenced was peripheral blood, taken before pregnancy. The V gene is TRBV6-1, the J gene TRBJ2-2; 9 positions match TRBD2. The CDR3 region has the DNA TGTGCCAGCAGTGTTAGCGGGAGCTCCGGGGAGCTGTTTTTT. The encoded protein is CASSVSGSSGELFF.